This T cell receptor (beta chain) originates from a study of blood T cell repertoires in COVID-19. Whole-study context: Acute and convalescent COVID-19 specimens originated in the United States, Italy and Spain. T cells, B-cell-depleted T cells, or PBMCs supplied cDNA or gDNA.

Authors' data handling: Using reference gene primer amplification, nucleated cell counts were estimated. Sequencing was performed with immunoSEQ multiplex PCR; in TCRdb, only in-frame clones are kept and a portion is missing. The V and J calls and the clone size are those of that table, but D and trimming were determined from the DNA. Seen here are roughly 50,000 clones, 80% to 90% observed once, and the top ten hold 2.6%. V was trimmed by 2 bases and J by 4 bases, leaving 8 bases between them. The V gene's germline CDR1 is MNHEY and CDR2 SMNVEV (reference sequence). This CDR3 is 13 amino acids long.

This clonotype originated in a man in his fifties or sixties with acute or convalescent COVID-19. The rearrangement uses TRBV27 and TRBJ1-1; no clear D. Sample: peripheral blood. CDR3 coding DNA: TGTGCCAGCAGTTTACTCCGGGGCACTGAAGCTTTCTTT. It translates to CASSLLRGTEAFF.